These 23 T cell receptor beta chains were sequenced from one sample in a study of technical replicates of blood from a few donors. The protocol was immunoSEQ multiplex PCR, while the TCRdb copy is restricted to in-frame clones and leaves out a portion. Of some 83,000 clones listed, about 92% were seen once; the top ten hold about 0.37%. The sample consisted of T cells isolated from PBMCs. All receptors come from a human donor in good health.

The J gene is TRBJ2-2, the V gene TRBV27; D is unresolved. The germline gives CDR1 MNHEY, CDR2 SMNVEV (reference sequence). The CDR3 is 13 amino acids. Deletions cut 4 bases from V and 6 bases from J, with 9 bases between. Here the CDR3 reads CASSSSGAGELFF. CDR3 bases: TGTGCCAGCAGTTCTAGTGGAGCCGGGGAGCTGTTTTTT.

The CDR3 nucleotides are TGTGCCAGTAACCCAGAGAGGGGAGGGGAGCAGTTCTTC. Amino acid sequence: CASNPERGGEQFF. The chain combines TRBV19 with TRBJ2-1, with 7 nucleotides matching TRBD2. The CDR3 length is 13 residues. Trimming removed 7 bases from V and 10 bases from J; junction bases left unmatched: 10. Germline V gives CDR1 LNHDA, CDR2 SQIVND (reference sequence).

The chain combines TRBV30 with TRBJ1-4; no clear D gene. Germline CDR1 and CDR2: GTSNPN and SVGIG (reference sequence). Trimming cost V 4 bases and J 0 bases, with 12 bases left between them. This CDR3 comprises 15 residues. Written as DNA, the CDR3 is TGTGCCTGGAAAAACGAGCTGCCAACTAATGAAAAACTGTTTTTT. This gives the protein CAWKNELPTNEKLFF.

V is TRBV30 and J is TRBJ2-2; D perhaps matches TRBD2 (5 bases). The CDR3 length is 13 residues. The germline CDR1 and CDR2 sequences are GTSNPN and SVGIG (reference sequence). V was pared by 0 bases and J by 5 bases, with 7 bases between. CDR3 sequence (DNA): TGTGCCTGGAGTGTACTAGGAACCGGGGAGCTGTTTTTT. This sequence encodes CAWSVLGTGELFF.

The chain uses TRBV7-2 and TRBJ1-1; 7 nucleotides match TRBD1. Unmatched junction bases numbered 5, after V lost 5 bases and J lost 2 bases. The CDR3 contains 14 residues. CDR1 is SGHTA and CDR2 is FQGNSA in the germline V gene. CDR3 coding DNA: TGTGCCAGCAGCCCCCGACAGGGCAACACTGAAGCTTTCTTT. As protein: CASSPRQGNTEAFF.

The V and J genes are TRBV15 and TRBJ1-1; D not resolved. The CDR3 is made up of 16 amino acids. Between the trimmed V and J ends, which lost 0 bases and 2 bases, there was a span of 13 bases. The V gene's germline CDR1 is LNHNV and CDR2 YYDKDF (reference sequence). The CDR3 DNA reads TGTGCCACCAGCAGAGACCTGGCCCGCCTTAACACTGAAGCTTTCTTT. As protein: CATSRDLARLNTEAFF.

The CDR3 region has the DNA TGTGCCAGCAGCTTCCAAGGGGGCTCCTACGAGCAGTACTTC. As protein: CASSFQGGSYEQYF. The chain employs TRBV13 and TRBJ2-7; D perhaps matches TRBD1 (6 bases). The V end lost 3 bases, the J end lost 0 bases, and 9 bases lay between the germline ends. The CDR3 is 14 residues long. Germline V gives CDR1 PRHDT, CDR2 FYEKMQ (reference sequence).

The gene calls are TRBV9 and TRBJ2-1; 7 nucleotides match TRBD2. V dropped 0 bases and J dropped 4; count of bases not matched to a gene: 4. Germline CDR1 SGDLS, CDR2 YYNGEE. This CDR3 spans 15 amino acids. The CDR3 sequence: CASSVDSGSYNEQFF. DNA of the CDR3: TGTGCCAGCAGCGTAGATAGCGGGTCTTACAATGAGCAGTTCTTC.

The CDR3 reads CASSHGTGFEKLFF. CDR3 bases: TGCGCCAGCAGCCACGGGACAGGGTTTGAAAAACTGTTTTTT. The chain joins TRBV4-1 to TRBJ1-4, with TRBD1 matching 9 bases. After removal of 3 bases from V and 7 bases from J, the junction contained 3 bases not matched to a gene. Germline lookup yields CDR1 MGHRA and CDR2 YSYEKL. There are 14 residues in the CDR3.

The J gene is TRBJ1-2, the V gene TRBV2; the D gene is possibly TRBD1 (6 bases). CDR3 length equals 14 residues. Germline V gives CDR1 SNHLY, CDR2 FYNNEI. V lost 6 bases, J lost 0 bases, and 11 bases lay in between. In nucleotides, the CDR3 is TGTGCCAGCAGAGGACAGAATTCTAACTATGGCTACACCTTC. It encodes CASRGQNSNYGYTF.

The chain combines TRBV25-1 with TRBJ2-3; 8 nucleotides match TRBD1. Germline loops: CDR1 MGHDK, CDR2 SYGVNS. The ends lost 4 bases at V and 2 bases at J; junction bases unmatched: 8. The CDR3 totals 16 residues. Here the CDR3 DNA reads TGTGCCAGCAGTGTCACGGGACAGGTGACCACAGATACGCAGTATTTT. Protein: CASSVTGQVTTDTQYF.

This clone showed up just once. The rearrangement uses TRBV5-1 and TRBJ2-7; TRBD1 matches at 7 bases. CDR3 size: 13 residues. The trim removed 7 bases at V and 7 bases at J, leaving 11 bases unmatched. The germline CDR1 and CDR2 sequences are SGHRS and YFSETQ. The CDR3 nucleotides are TGCGCCAGCTCCGGACAGGATTTGAGGGAGCAGTACTTC. Encoded protein: CASSGQDLREQYF. The full variable domain, with the rest looked up from reference TRBV5-1 and TRBJ2-7, is KAGVTQTPRYLIKTRGQQVTLSCSPISGHRSVSWYQQTPGQGLQFLFEYFSETQRNKGNFPGRFSGRQFSNSRSEMNVSTLELGDSALYLCASSGQDLREQYFGPGTRLTVT.

V is TRBV10-3 and J is TRBJ2-1, with 7 nucleotides matching TRBD2. From germline, CDR1 is ENHRY and CDR2 SYGVKD. With V trimmed by 11 bases and J by 1 base, 8 bases remained unmatched. This CDR3 region has 14 residues. CDR3 in amino acids: CAVAGDGSYNEQFF. The CDR3 DNA follows: TGTGCCGTCGCGGGAGACGGTTCCTACAATGAGCAGTTCTTC.

The gene calls are TRBV9 and TRBJ2-6; D is possibly TRBD1 (5 bases). This CDR3 comprises 15 residues. Trimming removed 1 base from V and 4 bases from J, with 9 bases in between. The germline V gene has CDR1 SGDLS and CDR2 YYNGEE. Here the CDR3 DNA reads TGTGCCAGCAGCGTAATAGGGGTCGGGGCCAACGTCCTGACTTTC. Its protein product is CASSVIGVGANVLTF.

This clone was found once. This rearrangement joins TRBV2 to TRBJ2-3; no definite D call. Trimming pared 8 bases from V and 0 bases from J, leaving 6 bases between. Germline V CDR1 and CDR2: SNHLY, FYNNEI. The CDR3 sequence is 12 residues long. The DNA for the CDR3 is TGTGCCAGCGTCTCTAGCACAGATACGCAGTATTTT. Its protein is CASVSSTDTQYF.

The chain employs TRBV11-2 and TRBJ2-5, with 9 positions matching TRBD1. Germline loops: CDR1 SGHAT, CDR2 FQNNGV. The length of the CDR3 is 15 residues. V trimming: 3 bases; J trimming: 2 bases; junction bases outside the gene matches: 4. CDR3 in DNA: TGTGCCAGCAGCTTTACAGGGGGCCGACAAGAGACCCAGTACTTC. This codes for CASSFTGGRQETQYF.

V is TRBV5-1 and J is TRBJ2-7; 9 bases fit TRBD1. The CDR3 is 15 amino acids. The V gene end was trimmed by 3 bases and the J gene end by 2 bases; junction bases not matched to a gene: 6. Germline CDR1 reads SGHRS; CDR2 reads YFSETQ. The CDR3 spells CASSSGQGLAYEQYF. CDR3 coding DNA: TGCGCCAGCAGCTCGGGACAGGGACTGGCCTACGAGCAGTACTTC. Filled out from reference TRBV5-1 and TRBJ2-7, the complete variable domain reads KAGVTQTPRYLIKTRGQQVTLSCSPISGHRSVSWYQQTPGQGLQFLFEYFSETQRNKGNFPGRFSGRQFSNSRSEMNVSTLELGDSALYLCASSSGQGLAYEQYFGPGTRLTVT.

The rearrangement uses TRBV27 and TRBJ1-4; D gene ambiguous. V was trimmed by 6 bases and J by 8 bases, leaving 16 bases between them. The CDR3 is made up of 14 amino acids. Germline lookup yields CDR1 MNHEY and CDR2 SMNVEV (reference sequence). CDR3 sequence: CASRKTPRREKLFF. CDR3 DNA sequence: TGTGCCAGCAGAAAGACACCGAGGAGGGAAAAACTGTTTTTT. Supplemented by reference TRBV27 and TRBJ1-4, the full variable domain reads EAQVTQNPRYLITVTGKKLTVTCSQNMNHEYMSWYRQDPGLGLRQIYYSMNVEVTDKGDVPEGYKVSRKEKRNFPLILESPSPNQTSLYFCASRKTPRREKLFFGSGTQLSVL.

The chain combines TRBV7-9 with TRBJ2-7, with 9 bases that match TRBD1. The CDR3 has 12 amino acids. V trimming: 9 bases; J trimming: 3 bases; junction bases outside the gene matches: 3. Germline V gives CDR1 SEHNR, CDR2 FQNEAQ (reference sequence). The CDR3 DNA reads as TGTGCCAGTGAGGGACAGGGCTACGAGCAGTACTTC. It is translated as CASEGQGYEQYF.

The rearrangement links TRBV11-3 to TRBJ2-7, with D maybe TRBD2 (5 bases). The V gene lost 1 base and the J gene lost 4 bases, with 11 bases spanning the gap. This CDR3 spans 14 amino acids. Germline values: CDR1 SGHNT, CDR2 YENEEA. This CDR3 is CASSLAGKSYEQYF. CDR3 nucleotides: TGTGCCAGCAGCTTAGCGGGAAAGTCTTACGAGCAGTACTTC.

The chain has TRBV27 and TRBJ1-1; D may be TRBD1 (5 bases). V was trimmed by 5 bases and J by 12 bases, leaving 22 bases between them. The germline V gene has CDR1 MNHEY and CDR2 SMNVEV (reference sequence). The CDR3 has 14 residues. CDR3 bases: TGTGCCAGCAGTATACGACAGCCTATCGCCGTGTCTTTCTTT. Protein: CASSIRQPIAVSFF.

This clone has just one count. The CDR3 spells CASSPGGQPQHF. The DNA for the CDR3 is TGTGCCAGCAGCCCTGGCGGGCAGCCCCAGCATTTT. This rearrangement joins TRBV7-9 to TRBJ1-5; D remains unclear. Germline V gives CDR1 SEHNR, CDR2 FQNEAQ (reference sequence). The CDR3 totals 12 residues. V dropped 5 bases and J dropped 7 bases, with 9 bases sitting between them.

The rearrangement joins TRBV29-1 to TRBJ2-5; TRBD1 matches 9 bases. Germline V lookup: CDR1 SQVTM, CDR2 ANQGSEA. The CDR3 has 14 residues. V was clipped by 4 bases and J by 5 bases; unmatched bases: 8. Here the CDR3 reads CSVVYGQGQETQYF. In DNA form, the CDR3 reads TGCAGCGTTGTGTACGGACAGGGGCAGGAGACCCAGTACTTC.